One sample yielded the 2 T cell receptor beta chains listed below, sequenced in a study of blood T cell repertoires in COVID-19. Here immunoSEQ multiplex PCR was the method, and the copy in TCRdb shows in-frame clones only, minus some. This table has 55,000 to 75,000 clones, around 84% appearing once. Sequencing was done on a sample of peripheral blood. The receptor set was obtained from a human donor with active COVID-19. The donor label of this sample is uncertain.

This rearrangement joins TRBV19 to TRBJ1-6, with a possible D match to TRBD1 (6 bases). The CDR3 sequence is 13 residues long. The V and J ends lost 6 bases and 10 bases respectively, with 13 bases between them. CDR1 is LNHDA, CDR2 SQIVND, per germline (reference sequence). The CDR3 coding sequence is TGTGCCAGTAGGAAGAGGGGACACTCACCCCTCCACTTT. Translated, it gives CASRKRGHSPLHF.

The chain combines TRBV7-3 with TRBJ2-2; the match to TRBD1 covers 9 bases. CDR1 is SGHTA and CDR2 is FQGTGA in the germline V gene. This CDR3 spans 14 amino acids. Unmatched junction bases numbered 6, after V lost 6 bases and J lost 7 bases. CDR3 DNA: TGTGCCAGCAGTAAGGACAGGGGTAACGGGGAGCTGTTTTTT. Protein sequence: CASSKDRGNGELFF.